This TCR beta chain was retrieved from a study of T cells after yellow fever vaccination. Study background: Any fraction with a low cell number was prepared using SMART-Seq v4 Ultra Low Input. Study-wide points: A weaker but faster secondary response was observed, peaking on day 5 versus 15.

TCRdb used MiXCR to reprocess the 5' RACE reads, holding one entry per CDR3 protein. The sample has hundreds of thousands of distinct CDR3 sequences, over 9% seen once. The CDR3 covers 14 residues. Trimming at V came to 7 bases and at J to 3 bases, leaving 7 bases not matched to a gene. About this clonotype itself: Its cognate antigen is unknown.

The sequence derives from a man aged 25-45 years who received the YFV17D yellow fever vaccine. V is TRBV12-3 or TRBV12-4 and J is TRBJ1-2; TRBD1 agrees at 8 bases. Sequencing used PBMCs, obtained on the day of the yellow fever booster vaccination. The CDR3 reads CASTRQGLDYGYTF. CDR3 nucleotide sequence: TGTGCCAGCACCAGACAGGGGCTCGACTATGGCTACACCTTC.